Here is one TCR beta chain with its context. Its antigen is undetermined. This specimen belongs to a study of cytomegalovirus exposure and HLA in healthy donors. The study ran its PCR with 60 Vbeta and 13 Jbeta primers. Profiled with immunoSEQ multiplex PCR; TCRdb holds only in-frame clones, not every one. The repertoire holds about 150,000 clones, about 74% seen once, with approximately 4% in the top ten. Study-wide results and caveats: Follow-up analysis later connected one missense variant in DCLRE1C with trimming of TCR beta V- and J-genes. Later work showed greater clonal expansion in HLA-associated TCR beta chains than in equally common others.

Germline loops: CDR1 SGHDN, CDR2 FVKESK. Trimming left V 4 bases short and J 4 bases short, with 13 bases between. The CDR3 loop spans 14 amino acids. The chain carries TRBV14 and TRBJ1-2; D remains unclear. The receptor was isolated from a man aged 18 to 35 in good health and CMV-seropositive. The sequenced sample was PBMCs. CDR3 DNA sequence: TGTGCCAGCAGCCCAACTCTCGGTTTCTATGGCTACACCTTC. Encoded protein: CASSPTLGFYGYTF. The variable domain in full, completed from reference TRBV14 and TRBJ1-2, reads EAGVTQFPSHSVIEKGQTVTLRCDPISGHDNLYWYRRVMGKEIKFLLHFVKESKQDESGMPNNRFLAERTGGTYSTLKVQPAELEDSGVYFCASSPTLGFYGYTFGSGTRLTVV.